Shown below are 3 T cell receptor beta chains from a single sample sequenced in a study of regulatory T cells in long-lasting Graves disease. Time point given: newly diagnosed GD, antithyroid drugs for less than 3 months. After RNA was extracted from PBMCs, the TCR library was made from it. iRepertoire HTBI primers and Arm-PCR of CDR3 regions built TCR beta libraries. TCRdb fed the multiplex PCR reads into MiXCR, producing one record per CDR3 protein. The table includes roughly 440,000 distinct CDR3 sequences, less than 20% detected once. These data were also filed under a second study, of T cells in Graves' hyperthyroidism and ophthalmopathy.

The sample was peripheral blood mononuclear cells (PBMCs), taken at new diagnosis, from a patient treated with antithyroid drugs. Source of these receptors: a woman between 18 and 30 years old with Graves disease.

The table lists this clonotype with many counts. The rearrangement uses TRBV13 and TRBJ2-7, with 7 nucleotides matching TRBD2. The junction had 3 bases not matched to a gene; V was cut back by 1 base and J by 6 bases. Looked up from germline, CDR1 is PRHDT and CDR2 is FYEKMQ (reference sequence). This CDR3 has 13 amino acids. CDR3: CASSLDGGGEQYF. The CDR3 DNA follows: TGTGCCAGCAGCTTAGATGGGGGGGGCGAGCAGTACTTC. Filled out from reference TRBV13 and TRBJ2-7, the complete variable domain reads AAGVIQSPRHLIKEKRETATLKCYPIPRHDTVYWYQQGPGQDPQFLISFYEKMQSDKGSIPDRFSAQQFSDYHSELNMSSLELGDSALYFCASSLDGGGEQYFGPGTRLTVT.

In this sample, this clonotype turned up many times. This chain connects TRBV30 to TRBJ2-7, with D uncertain. The CDR3 extends over 13 amino acids. Germline-derived CDR1 and CDR2 are GTSNPN and SVGIG (reference sequence). Trimming took 1 base from V and 3 from J, leaving 10 bases between them. The CDR3 DNA reads as TGTGCCTGGAGTGAAGGGTACAGCTACGAGCAGTACTTC. Translation gives CAWSEGYSYEQYF.

This clonotype was seen many times. V gene TRBV27 combines with J gene TRBJ2-5; a possible D gene is TRBD2 (5 bases). V was shortened by 5 bases and J by 2 bases, with 18 bases between the two germline ends. Germline values: CDR1 MNHEY, CDR2 SMNVEV (reference sequence). CDR3 length: 16 residues. In nucleotides, the CDR3 is TGTGCCAGCAGTCCCTATGGAAGCGGAGTGCAAGAGACCCAGTACTTC. Protein product: CASSPYGSGVQETQYF.